There are many counts of the clone carrying this T cell receptor (beta chain). The antigen is not known. Researchers used 5'RACE with constant-segment primers to make TCR alpha and TCR beta cDNA libraries that carry sample barcodes and UMIs. TCRdb redid the calling of the 5' RACE reads with MiXCR, one entry per CDR3 protein. The data hold 30,000 to 45,000 distinct CDR3 sequences, with about an eighth observed a single time. This entry is derived from a study of T-cell memory formation after mild COVID-19. Study-wide context: Clusters were largely donor specific. Study outcomes and limitations: Shrinking CD4+ clones were chiefly CM and EM; CD8+ ones were chiefly EMRA. Clones that contracted from day 15 to 85 had balanced CD4/CD8; later expanders were CD4+ biased.

The V gene's germline CDR1 is MDHEN and CDR2 SYDVKM. The CDR3 is 14 residues long. V lost 1 base, J lost 8 bases, and 14 bases lay in between. The source is a young man who had mild COVID-19 (a few samples of this study predate the infection). Cell type and time point are not known. V is TRBV28 and J is TRBJ1-1; no definite D call. Sequencing input: PBMCs or a T cell subset sorted from them (not recorded which). CDR3 nucleotide sequence: TGTGCCAGCAGTTTATACCAAGTTGTGGGAGAAGCTTTCTTT. It specifies CASSLYQVVGEAFF.